One and the same sample provided the 24 T cell receptor beta chains below, sequenced in a study of blood T cell repertoires in COVID-19 (dated by TCRdb to between 2020 and 2021). Libraries were built with the immunoSEQ multiplex PCR assay. Not all clones reach the TCRdb copy of this immuneACCESS table, which keeps in-frame sequences only. Checked studies attribute under half of the gap to unresolved V genes and leave the rest unexplained. This sample has about 260,000 clones in its table, and more than 75% of those were observed once. About 9.2% of the sample comes from the top ten. Sequences were obtained from peripheral blood. The receptors were sampled from a man aged 40-49 years who had recovered from COVID-19.

The J gene is TRBJ2-1, the V gene TRBV29-1, with 8 bases matching TRBD2. Trimming took 4 bases from V and 3 from J; bases not matched to a gene: 5. The CDR3 totals 14 residues. The germline V gene encodes CDR1 SQVTM and CDR2 ANQGSEA. CDR3 sequence: CSVVAGGVYNEQFF. For the CDR3, the DNA is TGCAGCGTTGTCGCGGGGGGCGTCTACAATGAGCAGTTCTTC.

The J gene is TRBJ2-5, the V gene TRBV24-1; perhaps TRBD2 as D (5 bases). The CDR3 is 15 residues long. Trimming took off 2 bases at V and 3 bases at J, with 12 bases between the two ends. Germline values: CDR1 KGHDR, CDR2 SFDVKD. Written as DNA, the CDR3 is TGTGCCACCAGTGATTCCGGGGTAGGTGAAGAGACCCAGTACTTC. It encodes CATSDSGVGEETQYF.

The J gene is TRBJ2-7, the V gene TRBV7-3; tentatively, D is TRBD2 (6 bases). CDR3 size: 18 residues. Germline loops: CDR1 SGHTA, CDR2 FQGTGA. V lost 6 bases and J 0 bases, leaving 24 bases between the germline ends. CDR3 nucleotides: TGTGCCAGCAGTCCCCGACCCAGGGCTAGCGCTTACTCCTACGAGCAGTACTTC. As protein: CASSPRPRASAYSYEQYF.

This chain connects TRBV6-1 to TRBJ2-1, with TRBD2 as a possible D gene (6 bases). Germline CDR1 reads MNHNS; CDR2 reads SASEGT. The CDR3 is made up of 16 amino acids. V lost 1 base, J lost 7 bases, and 17 bases lay in between. CDR3 sequence (DNA): TGTGCCAGCAGTGAAGTAGGGATGGTTCGGGGGAATGAGCAGTTCTTC. Its protein is CASSEVGMVRGNEQFF.

The V gene is TRBV9, the J gene TRBJ2-1; no definite D call. CDR1 is SGDLS, CDR2 YYNGEE, per germline. Between the trimmed V and J ends, which lost 0 bases and 0 bases, there was a span of 13 bases. CDR3 length: 17 amino acids. The CDR3 sequence: CASSVEVSVGSYNEQFF. The CDR3 region has the DNA TGTGCCAGCAGCGTAGAGGTCAGCGTCGGCTCCTACAATGAGCAGTTCTTC.

This clone has just a few counts. The chain uses TRBV7-9 and TRBJ2-1, with D tentatively TRBD2 (6 bases). Germline V gene lookup returns CDR1 SEHNR and CDR2 FQNEAQ (reference sequence). V was trimmed by 4 bases and J by 8 bases, leaving 21 bases between them. CDR3 length equals 16 residues. The CDR3 sequence: CASSYIGTLEADEQFF. As DNA, the CDR3 is TGTGCCAGCAGCTACATCGGGACTCTGGAAGCGGATGAGCAGTTCTTC.

This clone was recorded once. V and J are TRBV6-4 and TRBJ2-3; 11 positions agree with TRBD2. The CDR3 is 17 amino acids. Germline lookup yields CDR1 MRHNA and CDR2 SNTAGT. Trimming removed 8 bases from V and 1 base from J; junction bases left unmatched: 11. The CDR3 DNA follows: TGTGCCAGCGCGGAAATAGCGGGGGGGCCGGGCACAGATACGCAGTATTTT. It encodes CASAEIAGGPGTDTQYF.

This chain uses TRBV10-3 with TRBJ1-2, with TRBD1 as a possible D gene (5 bases). V was cut by 2 bases and J by 6 bases, with 10 bases left in between. Germline assignment: CDR1 ENHRY and CDR2 SYGVKD. This CDR3 spans 13 amino acids. The DNA for the CDR3 is TGTGCCATCAGTGAGGGGCCAGGGAATGGCTACACCTTC. It is translated as CAISEGPGNGYTF.

V usage is TRBV18 and J usage is TRBJ1-2; 7 positions match TRBD1. The trim removed 1 base at V and 1 base at J, leaving 6 bases unmatched. Looked up from germline, CDR1 is KGHSH and CDR2 is LQKENI. This CDR3 contains 16 residues. The CDR3 nucleotides read TGTGCCAGCTCACCACAGGGGGCGACGAATAACTATGGCTACACCTTC. This gives the protein CASSPQGATNNYGYTF.

The rearrangement links TRBV6-6 to TRBJ2-7; 8 bases align to TRBD2. After removal of 7 bases from V and 7 bases from J, the junction contained 9 bases not matched to a gene. The germline V gene has CDR1 MNHNY and CDR2 SVGAGI (reference sequence). This CDR3 spans 13 amino acids. The CDR3 here is CASIQAGVGEQYF. The CDR3 DNA reads TGTGCCAGCATTCAAGCGGGGGTTGGAGAGCAGTACTTC.

The chain links TRBV5-5 to TRBJ2-7; D is possibly TRBD2 (6 bases). The CDR3 consists of 13 residues. Per germline, CDR1 SGHKS and CDR2 YYEKEE (reference sequence). Trimming removed 4 bases from V and 3 bases from J, with 11 bases in between. CDR3 coding DNA: TGTGCCAGCAGCGGAGGGTGGGGCTACGAGCAGTACTTC. It encodes CASSGGWGYEQYF.

The CDR3: CASRTSGGIEQFF. The CDR3 DNA is TGTGCCAGCCGGACTAGCGGGGGAATTGAGCAGTTCTTC. The chain uses TRBV12-3 or TRBV12-4 and TRBJ2-1; 13 bases agree with TRBD2. The CDR3 has 13 amino acids. V dropped 8 bases and J dropped 9; count of bases not matched to a gene: 4.

The gene calls are TRBV5-6 and TRBJ1-2; TRBD1 matches at 9 bases. The junction had 14 bases not matched to a gene; V was cut back by 4 bases and J by 4 bases. Germline CDR1 and CDR2: SGHDT and YYEEEE. The CDR3 sequence is 17 residues long. CDR3 region: CASSVTGTGTSIYGYTF. CDR3 nucleotides: TGTGCCAGCAGCGTCACCGGGACAGGGACCTCGATCTATGGCTACACCTTC.

The rearrangement uses TRBV2 and TRBJ1-5, with D perhaps TRBD1 (5 bases). Germline CDR1 reads SNHLY; CDR2 reads FYNNEI. The length of the CDR3 is 16 residues. Trimming shortened V by 5 bases and J by 0 bases, and 14 bases separated the two germline ends. CDR3: CASSPVGGVSNQPQHF. DNA for the CDR3: TGTGCCAGCAGTCCCGTGGGAGGGGTTAGCAATCAGCCCCAGCATTTT.

A single count supports this clone. The rearrangement joins TRBV19 to TRBJ2-5, with 11 positions matching TRBD2. Trimming at V came to 6 bases and at J to 0 bases, leaving 3 bases not matched to a gene. Per the germline V gene, CDR1 is LNHDA and CDR2 is SQIVND (reference sequence). The CDR3 has 15 amino acids. The CDR3 DNA follows: TGTGCCAGTAGCCTAGCGGGGGGCTACCAAGAGACCCAGTACTTC. Translating gives CASSLAGGYQETQYF.

This chain uses TRBV11-3 with TRBJ2-2, with D possibly TRBD1 on 6 matching bases. The CDR3 has 13 residues. Germline V CDR1 and CDR2: SGHNT, YENEEA. The V end was cut by 8 bases, the J end by 1 base, with 8 bases between. The CDR3 region has the DNA TGTGCCAGCGCGACAGGGAACACCGGGGAGCTGTTTTTT. Encoded protein: CASATGNTGELFF. Drawing the rest from reference TRBV11-3 and TRBJ2-2, the complete variable domain is EAGVVQSPRYKIIEKKQPVAFWCNPISGHNTLYWYLQNLGQGPELLIRYENEEAVDDSQLPKDRFSAERLKGVDSTLKIQPAELGDSAVYLCASATGNTGELFFGEGSRLTVL.

The J gene is TRBJ2-2, the V gene TRBV6-2 or TRBV6-3, with D unresolved. The CDR3 runs to 15 residues. Germline V CDR1 and CDR2: MNHEY, SVGEGT. Trimming removed 5 bases at V and 2 bases at J, with 12 bases between. In nucleotides, the CDR3 is TGTGCCAGCAGTGAGCGCAGACCCAACACCGGGGAGCTGTTTTTT. This translates into CASSERRPNTGELFF.

The rearrangement links TRBV28 to TRBJ1-2, with 10 nucleotides matching TRBD1. The germline CDR1 and CDR2 sequences are MDHEN and SYDVKM. J gave up 8 bases and V 5 bases, and 11 bases lay outside the gene matches. The CDR3 is 15 residues long. In DNA, the CDR3 is TGTGCCAGCAGTCCCCCGACAGGGGGCGCAGAAGGCTACACCTTC. This codes for CASSPPTGGAEGYTF.

In DNA form, the CDR3 reads TGTGCCAGCAGTCCGCTGGGGGCGGGTGAAAAACTGTTTTTT. It yields the protein CASSPLGAGEKLFF. V gene TRBV27 combines with J gene TRBJ1-4; D might be TRBD1 (6 bases). V was cut by 5 bases and J by 7 bases, with 14 bases left in between. CDR1 and CDR2 from the germline V gene are MNHEY and SMNVEV (reference sequence). The CDR3 covers 14 residues.

This rearrangement joins TRBV19 to TRBJ2-1; 7 positions agree with TRBD2. Germline lookup yields CDR1 LNHDA and CDR2 SQIVND (reference sequence). The trim removed 5 bases at V and 0 bases at J, leaving 4 bases unmatched. The CDR3 is 15 amino acids. In DNA form, the CDR3 reads TGTGCCAGTAGTCGCCTAGCGGACTCCTACAATGAGCAGTTCTTC. It specifies CASSRLADSYNEQFF.

The rearrangement links TRBV5-6 to TRBJ2-3; 8 bases line up with TRBD2. Per the germline V gene, CDR1 is SGHDT and CDR2 is YYEEEE. CDR3 length: 15 amino acids. With 4 bases clipped from V and 3 bases from J, the junction kept 7 bases outside the gene matches. The CDR3 DNA is TGTGCCAGCAGCCCCGGGACTAGGAGTACAGATACGCAGTATTTT. It yields the protein CASSPGTRSTDTQYF.

This clone was found a few times. The V gene is TRBV5-1, the J gene TRBJ2-2; tentative D call: TRBD1 (5 bases). CDR3 size: 16 residues. V gave up 0 bases and J gave up 2 bases, with 11 bases separating them. CDR1 is SGHRS and CDR2 is YFSETQ in the germline V gene. In DNA, the CDR3 is TGCGCCAGCAGCTTGGCCCTAACAGGCAACACCGGGGAGCTGTTTTTT. Translating gives CASSLALTGNTGELFF.

This clone occurred once. The chain links TRBV3-1 (or the pseudogene TRBV3-2) to TRBJ2-2; D is unresolved. This CDR3 has 13 amino acids. Germline-derived CDR1 and CDR2 are LGHDT and YNNKEL (reference sequence). V lost 1 base to trimming and J lost 5 bases, with 5 bases between them. The CDR3 spells CASSQGSTGELFF. CDR3 coding DNA: TGTGCCAGCAGCCAAGGCAGTACCGGGGAGCTGTTTTTT.

The CDR3 region has the DNA TGTGCCAGTAGTATTAGGGAAGGAGGGACCCAGTACTTC. Translated: CASSIREGGTQYF. This chain links TRBV19 with TRBJ2-5; D is possibly TRBD2 (5 bases). V was clipped by 3 bases and J by 7 bases, with 12 bases between them. Germline CDR1 and CDR2: LNHDA and SQIVND (reference sequence). CDR3 length equals 13 residues. Based on the CDR3 plus reference TRBV19 and TRBJ2-5, the full variable domain is DGGITQSPKYLFRKEGQNVTLSCEQNLNHDAMYWYRQDPGQGLRLIYYSQIVNDFQKGDIAEGYSVSREKKESFPLTVTSAQKNPTAFYLCASSIREGGTQYFGPGTRLLVL.